One TCR beta chain is described in this entry. What it recognizes is unknown. The CDR3 loop spans 13 amino acids. The germline V gene has CDR1 ENHRY and CDR2 SYGVKD. J was trimmed by 5 bases and V by 10 bases; bases with no gene match: 4. The data were taken from a study of shared clonotypes between healthy human individuals. On the study more broadly: Used for every donor were three CD4 naive, three CD4 memory, two CD8 naive and one CD8 memory plate. Findings and caveats of the study: Donors were few, which limited the genetic and exposure-history diversity represented.

Profiled with immunoSEQ multiplex PCR; TCRdb holds only in-frame clones, not every one. The table shows just under 350,000 clones, with 73% occurring only once. This TCR was recovered from a man under 40 in good health. The V and J genes are TRBV10-3 and TRBJ2-1; 11 positions agree with TRBD2. The sequenced sample was memory CD4+ T cells sorted from blood. The subset: CD45RA-negative fraction. CDR3 DNA: TGTGCCACGGGGACTAGCGGTAACAATGAGCAGTTCTTC. Translating it yields CATGTSGNNEQFF.